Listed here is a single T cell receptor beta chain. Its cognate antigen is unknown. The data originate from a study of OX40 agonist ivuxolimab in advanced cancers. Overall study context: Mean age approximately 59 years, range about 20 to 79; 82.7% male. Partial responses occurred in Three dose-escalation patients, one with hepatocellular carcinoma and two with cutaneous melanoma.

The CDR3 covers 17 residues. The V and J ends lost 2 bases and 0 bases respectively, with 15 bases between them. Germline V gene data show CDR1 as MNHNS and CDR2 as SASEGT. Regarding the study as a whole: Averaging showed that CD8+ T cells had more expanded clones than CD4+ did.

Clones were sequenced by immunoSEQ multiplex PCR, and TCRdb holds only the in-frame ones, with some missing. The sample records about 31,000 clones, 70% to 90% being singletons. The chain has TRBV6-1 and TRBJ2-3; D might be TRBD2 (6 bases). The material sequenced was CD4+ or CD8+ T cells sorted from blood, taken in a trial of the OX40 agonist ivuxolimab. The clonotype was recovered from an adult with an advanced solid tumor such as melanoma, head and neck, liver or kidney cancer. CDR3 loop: CASSEHLSGTSTDTQYF. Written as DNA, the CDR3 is TGTGCCAGCAGTGAACACCTTAGCGGAACTAGCACAGATACGCAGTATTTT.